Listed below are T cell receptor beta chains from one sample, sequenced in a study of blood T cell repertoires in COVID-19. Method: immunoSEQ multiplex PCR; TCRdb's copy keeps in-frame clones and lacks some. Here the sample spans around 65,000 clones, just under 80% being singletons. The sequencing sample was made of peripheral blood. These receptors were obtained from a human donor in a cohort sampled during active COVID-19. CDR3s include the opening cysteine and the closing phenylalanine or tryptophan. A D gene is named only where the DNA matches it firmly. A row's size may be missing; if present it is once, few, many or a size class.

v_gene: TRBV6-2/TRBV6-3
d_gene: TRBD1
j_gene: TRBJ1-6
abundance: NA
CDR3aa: CASSGQDNSPLHF
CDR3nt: TGTGCCAGCAGTGGACAGGATAATTCACCCCTCCACTTT

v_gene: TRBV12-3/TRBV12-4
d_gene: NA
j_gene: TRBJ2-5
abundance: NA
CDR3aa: CASSLDSMETQYF
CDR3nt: TGTGCCAGCAGTCTGGACAGTATGGAGACCCAGTACTTC

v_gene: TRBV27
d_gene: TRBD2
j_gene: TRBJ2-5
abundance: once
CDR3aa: CASSAAGGGETQYF
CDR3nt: TGTGCCAGCAGTGCCGCGGGGGGCGGAGAGACCCAGTACTTC

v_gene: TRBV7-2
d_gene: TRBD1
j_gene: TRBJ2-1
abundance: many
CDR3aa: CASSLAGQGGNEQFF
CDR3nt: TGTGCCAGCAGCTTAGCGGGACAGGGAGGGAATGAGCAGTTCTTC

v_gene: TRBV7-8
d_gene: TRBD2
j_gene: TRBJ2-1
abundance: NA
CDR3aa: CASSLWGGSYNEQFF
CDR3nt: TGTGCCAGCAGCTTATGGGGCGGGAGCTACAATGAGCAGTTCTTC

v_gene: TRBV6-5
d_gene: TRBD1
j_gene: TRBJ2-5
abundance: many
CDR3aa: CASSYLGQGQETQYF
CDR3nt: TGTGCCAGCAGTTACTTGGGACAGGGCCAAGAGACCCAGTACTTC

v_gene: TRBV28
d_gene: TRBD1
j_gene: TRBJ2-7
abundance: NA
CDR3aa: CASSLPGTGYHEQYF
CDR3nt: TGTGCCAGCAGTTTGCCCGGGACAGGCTACCACGAGCAGTACTTC

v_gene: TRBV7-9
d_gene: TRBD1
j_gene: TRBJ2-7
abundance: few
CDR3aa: CASSPLHGQGPLYEQYF
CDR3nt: TGTGCCAGCAGCCCCCTCCACGGACAGGGACCACTGTACGAGCAGTACTTC

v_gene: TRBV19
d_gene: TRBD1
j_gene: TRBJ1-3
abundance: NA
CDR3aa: CASRDSLSGNTIYF
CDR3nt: TGTGCCAGCCGGGACAGCCTCTCTGGAAACACCATATATTTT

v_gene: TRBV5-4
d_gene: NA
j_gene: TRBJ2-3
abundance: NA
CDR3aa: CASSLGRDELADTQYF
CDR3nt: TGTGCCAGCAGCTTGGGCCGGGATGAGTTGGCAGATACGCAGTATTTT

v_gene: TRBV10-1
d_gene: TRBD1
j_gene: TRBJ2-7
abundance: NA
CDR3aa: CASSGQGVFGGEQYF
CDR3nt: TGCGCCAGCAGTGGACAGGGAGTTTTCGGCGGGGAGCAGTACTTC

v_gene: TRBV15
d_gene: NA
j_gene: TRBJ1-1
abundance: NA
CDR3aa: CATKTQNWRTEAFF
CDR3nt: TGTGCCACCAAAACGCAGAACTGGAGGACTGAAGCTTTCTTT

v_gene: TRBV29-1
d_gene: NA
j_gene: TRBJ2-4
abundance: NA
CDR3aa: CSVEAVGDIQYF
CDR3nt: TGCAGCGTTGAAGCAGTAGGGGACATTCAGTACTTC

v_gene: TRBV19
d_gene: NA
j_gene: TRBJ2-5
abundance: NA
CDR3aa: CASSITATHRETQYF
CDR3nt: TGTGCCAGTAGTATCACAGCCACCCACCGAGAGACCCAGTACTTC

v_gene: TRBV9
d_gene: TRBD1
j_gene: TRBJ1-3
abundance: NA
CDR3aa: CASSKGQDFSGNTIYF
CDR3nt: TGTGCCAGCAGCAAAGGACAGGACTTCTCTGGAAACACCATATATTTT

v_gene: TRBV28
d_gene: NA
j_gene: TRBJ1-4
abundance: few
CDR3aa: CATYDSTNEKLFF
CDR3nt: TGTGCCACCTACGACAGTACTAATGAAAAACTGTTTTTT

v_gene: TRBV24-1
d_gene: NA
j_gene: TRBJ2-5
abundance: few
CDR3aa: CATSVAGAGKETQYF
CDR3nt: TGTGCCACCAGTGTTGCAGGGGCAGGGAAGGAGACCCAGTACTTC

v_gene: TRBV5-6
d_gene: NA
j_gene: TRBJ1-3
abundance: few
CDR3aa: CASSLRSSGNTIYF
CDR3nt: TGTGCCAGCAGCTTGCGGAGCTCTGGAAACACCATATATTTT

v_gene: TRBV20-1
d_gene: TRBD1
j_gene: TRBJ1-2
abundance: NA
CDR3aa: CSASTGTGGKGDYGYTF
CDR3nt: TGCAGTGCTAGTACCGGGACAGGGGGCAAAGGAGACTATGGCTACACCTTC

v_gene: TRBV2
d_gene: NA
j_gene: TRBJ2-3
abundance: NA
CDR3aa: CASRALALSTDTQYF
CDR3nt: TGTGCCAGCAGGGCCCTAGCGCTAAGCACAGATACGCAGTATTTT

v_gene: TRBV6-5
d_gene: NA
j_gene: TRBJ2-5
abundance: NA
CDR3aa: CASRSLKGSQETQYF
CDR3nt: TGTGCCAGCAGATCCCTTAAAGGGAGTCAAGAGACCCAGTACTTC

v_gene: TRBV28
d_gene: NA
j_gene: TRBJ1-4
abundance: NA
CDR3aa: CASAQVNEKLFF
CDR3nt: TGTGCCAGCGCGCAGGTTAATGAAAAACTGTTTTTT

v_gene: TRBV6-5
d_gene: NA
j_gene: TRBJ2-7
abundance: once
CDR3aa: CASSYSIGGLEEQYF
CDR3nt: TGTGCCAGCAGTTACTCGATCGGGGGTCTGGAAGAGCAGTACTTC

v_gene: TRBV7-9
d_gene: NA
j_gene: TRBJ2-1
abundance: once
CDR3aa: CASSIPGEAHNEQFF
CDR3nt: TGTGCCAGCAGCATCCCTGGGGAGGCCCACAATGAGCAGTTCTTC

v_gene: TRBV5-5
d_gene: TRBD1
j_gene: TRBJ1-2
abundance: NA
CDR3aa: CASSGTGTGSGYTF
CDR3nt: TGTGCCAGCAGCGGAACCGGGACAGGAAGTGGCTACACCTTC

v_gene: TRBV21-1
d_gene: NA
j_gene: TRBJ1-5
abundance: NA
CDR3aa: CASRKEFDQPQHF
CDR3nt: TGTGCCAGCAGGAAGGAGTTCGATCAGCCCCAGCATTTT

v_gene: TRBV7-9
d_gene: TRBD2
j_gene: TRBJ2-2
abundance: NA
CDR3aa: CASSPRETSAGTLF
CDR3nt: TGTGCCAGCAGCCCGCGGGAGACGTCCGCGGGAACGCTTTTT

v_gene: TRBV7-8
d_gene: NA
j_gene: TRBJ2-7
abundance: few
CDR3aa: CASSWDSSEQYF
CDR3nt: TGTGCCAGCAGTTGGGACTCGTCCGAGCAGTACTTC

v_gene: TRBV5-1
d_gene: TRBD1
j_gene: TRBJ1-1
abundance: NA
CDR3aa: CASSSTGVLNTEAFF
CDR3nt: TGCGCCAGCAGCTCGACAGGGGTTCTGAACACTGAAGCTTTCTTT

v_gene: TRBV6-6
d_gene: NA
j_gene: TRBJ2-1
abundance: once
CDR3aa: CASTVATYNEQFF
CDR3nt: TGTGCCAGCACGGTAGCTACCTACAATGAGCAGTTCTTC

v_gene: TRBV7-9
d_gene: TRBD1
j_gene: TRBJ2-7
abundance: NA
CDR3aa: CASSSLGGQGGEQYF
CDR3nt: TGTGCCAGCAGCTCCCTTGGGGGACAGGGTGGCGAGCAGTACTTC

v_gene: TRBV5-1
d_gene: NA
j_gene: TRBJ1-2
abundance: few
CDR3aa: CASSSGQGGYTF
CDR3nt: TGCGCCAGCAGCTCAGGGCAAGGCGGCTACACCTTC

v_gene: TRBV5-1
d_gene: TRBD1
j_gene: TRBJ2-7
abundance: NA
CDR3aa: CASSLGTGGNEQYF
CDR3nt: TGCGCCAGCAGCTTAGGGACAGGGGGTAACGAGCAGTACTTC

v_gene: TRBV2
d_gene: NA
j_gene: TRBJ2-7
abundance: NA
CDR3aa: CASRLTRMTYEQYF
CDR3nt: TGTGCCAGCAGGCTAACACGGATGACTTACGAGCAGTACTTC

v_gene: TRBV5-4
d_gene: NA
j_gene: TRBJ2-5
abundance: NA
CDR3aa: CASSSPPRLETQYF
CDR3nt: TGTGCCAGCAGCTCACCGCCCCGGTTGGAGACCCAGTACTTC

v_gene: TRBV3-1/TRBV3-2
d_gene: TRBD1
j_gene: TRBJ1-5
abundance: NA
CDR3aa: CASSLTGDQPQHF
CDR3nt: TGTGCCAGCAGCCTGACAGGGGATCAGCCCCAGCATTTT

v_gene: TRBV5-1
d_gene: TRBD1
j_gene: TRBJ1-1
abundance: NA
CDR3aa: CASSPWTGITEAFF
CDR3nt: TGCGCCAGCAGCCCTTGGACAGGGATCACTGAAGCTTTCTTT

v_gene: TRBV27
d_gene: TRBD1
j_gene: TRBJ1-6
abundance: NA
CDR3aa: CASSLSPGTGDSPLHF
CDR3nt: TGTGCCAGCAGTTTGTCCCCCGGGACAGGGGATTCACCCCTCCACTTT

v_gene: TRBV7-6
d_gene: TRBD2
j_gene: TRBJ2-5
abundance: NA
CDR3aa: CASSPEGPSGGAWETQYF
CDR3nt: TGTGCCAGCAGCCCAGAAGGGCCTAGCGGGGGGGCTTGGGAGACCCAGTACTTC

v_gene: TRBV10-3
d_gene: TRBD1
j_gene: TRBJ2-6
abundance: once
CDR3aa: CAISESRQGVGANVLTF
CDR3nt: TGTGCCATCAGTGAGTCGAGGCAGGGGGTAGGGGCCAACGTCCTGACTTTC

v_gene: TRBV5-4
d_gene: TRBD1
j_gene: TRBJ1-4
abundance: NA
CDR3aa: CASSSGQGYPTNEKLFF
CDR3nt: TGTGCCAGCAGCTCCGGACAGGGATACCCAACTAATGAAAAACTGTTTTTT

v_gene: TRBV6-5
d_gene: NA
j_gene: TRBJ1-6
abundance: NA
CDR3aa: CASKRPPTENSPLHF
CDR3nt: TGTGCCAGCAAGCGACCGCCGACGGAGAATTCACCCCTCCACTTT

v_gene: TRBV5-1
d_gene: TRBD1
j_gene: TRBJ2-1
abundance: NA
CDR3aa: CASSPGQGPSYNEQFF
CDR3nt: TGCGCCAGCAGCCCCGGACAGGGCCCCTCCTACAATGAGCAGTTCTTC

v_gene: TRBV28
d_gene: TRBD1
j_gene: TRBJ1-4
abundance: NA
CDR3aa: CASSSDREDEKLFF
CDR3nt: TGTGCCAGCAGTTCGGACAGGGAGGATGAAAAACTGTTTTTT

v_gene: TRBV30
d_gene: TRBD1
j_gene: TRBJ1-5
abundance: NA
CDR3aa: CAWSGATGVHQPQHF
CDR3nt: TGTGCCTGGAGTGGGGCCACAGGGGTCCATCAGCCCCAGCATTTT

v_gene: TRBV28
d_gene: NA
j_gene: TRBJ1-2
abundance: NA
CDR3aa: CASSLPTGNGYTF
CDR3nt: TGTGCCAGCAGTTTACCGACAGGAAATGGCTACACCTTC

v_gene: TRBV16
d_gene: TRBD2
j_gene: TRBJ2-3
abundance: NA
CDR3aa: CASSQSASGDGDTQYF
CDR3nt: TGTGCCAGCAGCCAATCGGCTAGCGGGGATGGAGATACGCAGTATTTT

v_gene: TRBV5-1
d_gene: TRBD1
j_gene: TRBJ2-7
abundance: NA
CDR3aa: CASSKTGQGISYEQYF
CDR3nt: TGCGCCAGCAGCAAGACGGGACAGGGTATCTCCTACGAGCAGTACTTC

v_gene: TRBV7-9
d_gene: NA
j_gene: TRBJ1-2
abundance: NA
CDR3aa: CASSLRQDGYTF
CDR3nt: TGTGCCAGCAGCTTACGGCAGGATGGCTACACCTTC

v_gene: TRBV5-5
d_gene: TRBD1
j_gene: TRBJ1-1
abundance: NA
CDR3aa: CASSLQGLGAFF
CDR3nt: TGTGCCAGCAGTTTACAGGGGCTAGGGGCTTTCTTT

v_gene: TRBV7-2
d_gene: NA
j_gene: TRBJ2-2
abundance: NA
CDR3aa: CASSLGTGLPNTGELFF
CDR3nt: TGTGCCAGCAGCTTAGGAACCGGACTACCGAACACCGGGGAGCTGTTTTTT

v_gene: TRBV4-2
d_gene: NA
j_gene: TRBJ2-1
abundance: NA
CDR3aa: CASSQDRGSEFAQFF
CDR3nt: TGTGCCAGCAGCCAAGATCGGGGTAGTGAATTCGCGCAGTTCTTC

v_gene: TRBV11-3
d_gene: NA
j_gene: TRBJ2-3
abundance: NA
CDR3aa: CASSKDGGTDTQYF
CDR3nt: TGTGCCAGCAGTAAGGACGGGGGCACAGATACGCAGTATTTT

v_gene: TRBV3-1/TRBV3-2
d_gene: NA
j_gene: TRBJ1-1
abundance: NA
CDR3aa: CASSRDTEAFF
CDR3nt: TGTGCCAGCAGCCGCGACACTGAAGCTTTCTTT